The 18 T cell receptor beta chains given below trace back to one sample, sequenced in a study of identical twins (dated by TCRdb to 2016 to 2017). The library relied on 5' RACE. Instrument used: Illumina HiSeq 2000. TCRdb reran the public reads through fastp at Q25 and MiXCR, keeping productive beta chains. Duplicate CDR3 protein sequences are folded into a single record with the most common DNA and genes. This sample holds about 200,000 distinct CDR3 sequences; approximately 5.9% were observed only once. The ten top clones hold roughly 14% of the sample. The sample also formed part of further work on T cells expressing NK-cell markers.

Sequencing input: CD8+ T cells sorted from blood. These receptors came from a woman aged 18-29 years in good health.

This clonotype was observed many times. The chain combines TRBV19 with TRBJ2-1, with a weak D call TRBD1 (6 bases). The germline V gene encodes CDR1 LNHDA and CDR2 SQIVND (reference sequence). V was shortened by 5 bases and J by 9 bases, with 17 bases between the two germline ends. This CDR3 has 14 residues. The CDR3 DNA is TGTGCCAGTAGTTTTGGCAGGGGTGCGAGTGAGCAGTTCTTC. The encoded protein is CASSFGRGASEQFF.

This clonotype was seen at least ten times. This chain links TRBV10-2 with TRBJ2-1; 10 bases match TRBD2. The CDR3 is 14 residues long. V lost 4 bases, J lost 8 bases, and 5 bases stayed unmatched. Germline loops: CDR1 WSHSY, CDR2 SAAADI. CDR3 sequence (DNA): TGCGCCAGCAGTGGGGCTAGCGGGAGCCATGAGCAGTTCTTC. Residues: CASSGASGSHEQFF.

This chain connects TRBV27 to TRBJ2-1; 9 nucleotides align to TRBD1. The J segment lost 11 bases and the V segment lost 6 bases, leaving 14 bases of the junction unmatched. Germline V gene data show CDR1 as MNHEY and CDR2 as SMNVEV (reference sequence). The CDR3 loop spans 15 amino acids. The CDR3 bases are TGTGCCAGCAGCCGTACCGGGACAGGGTGGTTCAAGCAGTTCTTC. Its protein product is CASSRTGTGWFKQFF.

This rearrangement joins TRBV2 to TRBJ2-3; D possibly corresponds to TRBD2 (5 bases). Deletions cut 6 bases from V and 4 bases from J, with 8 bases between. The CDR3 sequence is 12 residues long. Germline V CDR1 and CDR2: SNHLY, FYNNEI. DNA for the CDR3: TGTGCCAGCAGGGACTTTCCAGATACGCAGTATTTT. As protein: CASRDFPDTQYF.

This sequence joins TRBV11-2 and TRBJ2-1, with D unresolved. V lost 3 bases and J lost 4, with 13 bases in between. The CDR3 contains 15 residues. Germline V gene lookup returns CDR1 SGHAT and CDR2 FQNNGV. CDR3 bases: TGTGCCAGCAGCTTTTACGACAATTTATACAATGAGCAGTTCTTC. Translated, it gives CASSFYDNLYNEQFF.

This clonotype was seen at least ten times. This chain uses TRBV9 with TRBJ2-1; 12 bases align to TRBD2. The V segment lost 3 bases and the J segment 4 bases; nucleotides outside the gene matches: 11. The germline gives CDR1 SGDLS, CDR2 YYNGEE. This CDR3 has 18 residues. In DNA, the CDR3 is TGTGCCAGCAGCGCCGGCCCTCTAGCGGGAGGGTCGTACAATGAGCAGTTCTTC. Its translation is CASSAGPLAGGSYNEQFF.

The CDR3 spells CASSFAGEGNEQFF. The CDR3 region has the DNA TGTGCCAGCAGTTTTGCGGGAGAGGGCAATGAGCAGTTCTTC. V and J are TRBV12-3 or TRBV12-4 and TRBJ2-1; TRBD2 aligns across 7 bases. V was pared by 3 bases and J by 6 bases, with 5 bases of the junction left unmatched. There are 14 residues in the CDR3.

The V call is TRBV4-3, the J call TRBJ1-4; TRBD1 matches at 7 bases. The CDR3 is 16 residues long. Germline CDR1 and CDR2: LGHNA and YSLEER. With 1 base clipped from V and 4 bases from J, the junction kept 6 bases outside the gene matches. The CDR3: CASSQASGTDNEKLFF. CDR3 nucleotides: TGCGCCAGCAGCCAAGCCTCTGGGACAGATAATGAAAAACTGTTTTTT.

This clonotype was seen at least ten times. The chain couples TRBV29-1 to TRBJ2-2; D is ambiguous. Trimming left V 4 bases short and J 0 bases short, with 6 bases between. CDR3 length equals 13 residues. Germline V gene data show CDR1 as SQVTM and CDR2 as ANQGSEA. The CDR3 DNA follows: TGCAGCGTTGGGGATACGAACACCGGGGAGCTGTTTTTT. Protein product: CSVGDTNTGELFF.

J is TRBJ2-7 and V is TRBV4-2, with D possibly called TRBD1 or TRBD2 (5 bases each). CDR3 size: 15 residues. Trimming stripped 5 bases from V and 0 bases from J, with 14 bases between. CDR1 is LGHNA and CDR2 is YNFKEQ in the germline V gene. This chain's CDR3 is CASSDRDPTSYEQYF. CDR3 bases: TGTGCCAGCAGCGACCGGGACCCTACCTCCTACGAGCAGTACTTC.

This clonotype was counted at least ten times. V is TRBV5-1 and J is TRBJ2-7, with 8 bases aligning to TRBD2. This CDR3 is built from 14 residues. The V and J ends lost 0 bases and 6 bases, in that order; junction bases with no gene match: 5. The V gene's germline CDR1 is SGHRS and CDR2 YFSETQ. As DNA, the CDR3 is TGCGCCAGCAGCTTGGAAGCGGGAGTAAGCGAGCAGTACTTC. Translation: CASSLEAGVSEQYF.

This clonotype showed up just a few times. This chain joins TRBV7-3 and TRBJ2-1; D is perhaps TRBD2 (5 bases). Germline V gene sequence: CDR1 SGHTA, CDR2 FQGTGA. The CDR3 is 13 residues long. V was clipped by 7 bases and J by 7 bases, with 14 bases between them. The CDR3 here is CASTDPRRNEQFF. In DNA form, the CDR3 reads TGTGCCAGCACTGACCCTCGGAGGAATGAGCAGTTCTTC.

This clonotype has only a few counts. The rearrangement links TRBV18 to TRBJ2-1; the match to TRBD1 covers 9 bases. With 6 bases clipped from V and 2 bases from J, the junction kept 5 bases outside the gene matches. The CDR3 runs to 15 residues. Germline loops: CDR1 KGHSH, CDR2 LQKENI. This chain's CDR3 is CASSRQGDTYNEQFF. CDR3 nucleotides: TGTGCCAGCTCCCGACAGGGGGACACCTACAATGAGCAGTTCTTC.

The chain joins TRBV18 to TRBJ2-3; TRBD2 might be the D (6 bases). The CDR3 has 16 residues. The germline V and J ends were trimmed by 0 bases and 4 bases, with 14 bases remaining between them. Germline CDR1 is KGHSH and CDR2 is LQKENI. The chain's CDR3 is CASSPPGVEGADTQYF. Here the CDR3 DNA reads TGTGCCAGCTCACCACCGGGGGTGGAGGGAGCAGATACGCAGTATTTT.

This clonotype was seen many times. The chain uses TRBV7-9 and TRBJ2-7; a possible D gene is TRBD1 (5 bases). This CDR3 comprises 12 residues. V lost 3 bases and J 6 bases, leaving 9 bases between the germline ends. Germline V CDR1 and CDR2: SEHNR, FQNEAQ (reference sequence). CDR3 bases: TGTGCCAGCAGCTTCAGGGTGAGCGAGCAGTACTTC. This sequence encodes CASSFRVSEQYF.

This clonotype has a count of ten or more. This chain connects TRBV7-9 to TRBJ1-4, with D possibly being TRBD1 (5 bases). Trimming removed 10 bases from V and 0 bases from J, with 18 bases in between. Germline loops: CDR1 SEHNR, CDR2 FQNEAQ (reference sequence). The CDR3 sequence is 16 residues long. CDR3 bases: TGTGCCAACGGGAGCGGGACGGGTGCAACTAATGAAAAACTGTTTTTT. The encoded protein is CANGSGTGATNEKLFF.

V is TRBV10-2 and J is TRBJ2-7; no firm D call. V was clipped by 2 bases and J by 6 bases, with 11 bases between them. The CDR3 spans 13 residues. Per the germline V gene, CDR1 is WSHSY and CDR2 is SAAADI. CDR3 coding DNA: TGCGCCAGCAGTGAGGGCAATGTACCCGAGCAGTACTTC. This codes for CASSEGNVPEQYF.

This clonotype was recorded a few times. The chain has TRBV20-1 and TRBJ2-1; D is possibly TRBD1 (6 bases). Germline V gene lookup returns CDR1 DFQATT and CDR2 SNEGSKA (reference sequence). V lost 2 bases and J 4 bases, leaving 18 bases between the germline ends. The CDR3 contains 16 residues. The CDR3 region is CSARQSWAGDYNEQFF. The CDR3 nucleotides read TGCAGTGCTAGACAGTCGTGGGCAGGGGATTACAATGAGCAGTTCTTC.